The clone carrying this TCR beta chain was recorded many times. Its antigen remains unknown. Each CDR3 protein is one row after TCRdb ran MiXCR on the RT-PCR reads. Found here are 500,000 to 650,000 distinct CDR3 sequences, less than 8% of them singletons; the top ten hold over 10%. The data originate from a study of response to subunit inactivated influenza vaccine. Findings and caveats of the study: Authors suggested that a seasonal influenza vaccination recruits few new T cells each time.

This CDR3 has 13 amino acids. Trimming left V 5 bases short and J 6 bases short, with 11 bases between. This TCR derives from a man aged 45-69 years who received an inactivated influenza vaccine. The rearrangement uses TRBV12-3 or TRBV12-4 and TRBJ1-5; D perhaps matches TRBD1 (5 bases). The sequences come from PBMCs from blood, collected approximately 25 months after vaccination. The CDR3 DNA reads as TGTGCCAGCAGTCAGGGTTCGGGTCAGCCCCAGCATTTT. This sequence encodes CASSQGSGQPQHF.